A selection of T cell receptor beta chains follows, all from one sample in a study of CD8 T cells in Susac syndrome. From the immunoSEQ multiplex PCR reads, TCRdb called clonotypes with MiXCR, one entry per CDR3 protein. The sample yields some 130,000 distinct CDR3 sequences, around 94% seen once. Sequencing was performed on CD4+ T cells from PBMCs. Every receptor here comes from a human donor with multiple sclerosis. Both conserved end residues are part of each CDR3. The D gene is left open where the match is weak. Expanded clones are given a class, and other clones once, few, many or no size at all.

J	V	size	D	DNA	CDR3
TRBJ2-1	TRBV5-1	-	-	TGCGCCAGCAACGGACAGCTCAATGAGCAGTTCTTC	CASNGQLNEQFF
TRBJ2-3	TRBV23-1	-	-	TGCGCCAGCCTTGGTGCTTTGCCCGAGGGCACAGATACGCAGTATTTT	CASLGALPEGTDTQYF
TRBJ1-4	TRBV27	once	TRBD1	TGTGCCAGCAGGTCGGGCAGGGGGTTGGGAAAACTGTTTTTT	CASRSGRGLGKLFF
TRBJ1-5	TRBV7-8	-	-	TGTGCCAGCAGCTTAGAGGGAAAGAGCAATCAGCCCCAGCATTTT	CASSLEGKSNQPQHF
TRBJ2-7	TRBV27	-	TRBD1	TGTGCCAGCAGTTCCTACAGGGGAATGCTCGGCGAGCAGTACTTC	CASSSYRGMLGEQYF
TRBJ1-5	TRBV12-3/TRBV12-4	-	-	TGTGCCAGCACGGGAGGCAATCAGCCCCAGCATTTT	CASTGGNQPQHF
TRBJ2-3	TRBV20-1	-	-	TGCAGTGCTAGAGGAATTTCTGTGGGAGGCACAGATACGCAGTATTTT	CSARGISVGGTDTQYF
TRBJ1-2	TRBV7-9	-	-	TGTGCTACCACAAGTGAGGGCCTCTATGGCTACACCTTC	CATTSEGLYGYTF
TRBJ1-6	TRBV27	-	-	TGTGCCAGCAGTTGGGACGGCCAAGAATCACCCCTCCACTTT	CASSWDGQESPLHF
TRBJ1-1	TRBV7-3	-	-	TGTGCCAGCAAGGGAAGTGGGGACACTGAAGCTTTCTTT	CASKGSGDTEAFF
TRBJ2-3	TRBV30	-	TRBD2	TGTGCCTGGAGTGCAGGGAGGGCCCCAGATACGCAGTATTTT	CAWSAGRAPDTQYF
TRBJ2-5	TRBV12-3/TRBV12-4	-	TRBD1	TGTGCCAGCAGTTTAGGCAGGGGGTTCCAAGAGACCCAGTACTTC	CASSLGRGFQETQYF
TRBJ1-4	TRBV5-1	-	TRBD1	TGCGCCAGCAGCCCTACAGGGGCGCCTAATGAAAAACTGTTTTTT	CASSPTGAPNEKLFF
TRBJ2-7	TRBV7-2	-	-	TGTGCCAGCAGCAACCGGGACAAATCGCCCTACGAGCAGTACTTC	CASSNRDKSPYEQYF
TRBJ2-3	TRBV19	-	-	TGTGCCAGTAGTATATGGCAGGGGTCGACAGATACGCAGTATTTT	CASSIWQGSTDTQYF
TRBJ1-3	TRBV11-2	-	-	TGTGCCAGCAGCTTAGATCCGGGATTTTCACCTAATCGACCTGGAAACACCATATATTTT	CASSLDPGFSPNRPGNTIYF
TRBJ2-1	TRBV19	-	-	TGTGCCAGTAGTATGGTAGGTGAGCAGTTCTTC	CASSMVGEQFF
TRBJ1-4	TRBV20-1	-	-	TGCAGTGCTAGAGGGGAAGGGACGGTCAAAGAAAAACTGTTTTTT	CSARGEGTVKEKLFF
TRBJ2-6	TRBV4-3	-	-	TGCGCCAGCAGCCAAGCGCTCTCTGGGGCCAACGTCCTGACTTTC	CASSQALSGANVLTF